Presented here are 12 T cell receptor beta chains from one specimen sequenced in a study of blood T cell repertoires in COVID-19. Sequencing was performed with immunoSEQ multiplex PCR; in TCRdb, only in-frame clones are kept and a portion is missing. The sample includes 13,000 or so clones, nearly 90% of them seen just once. The sample taken for sequencing was peripheral blood. The source is a human donor in a cohort sampled during active COVID-19.

The genes are TRBV10-2 and TRBJ2-7, with TRBD2 matching over 7 bases. The CDR3 length is 15 residues. Per the germline V gene, CDR1 is WSHSY and CDR2 is SAAADI. Germline trimming cut 2 bases from V and 9 bases from J; bases unmatched to any gene: 13. CDR3 nucleotide sequence: TGCGCCAGCAGTGAGGGTGGGGGGGTCGGTCTAGGGCAGTACTTC. The encoded protein is CASSEGGGVGLGQYF.

The chain links TRBV14 to TRBJ2-7; 8 nucleotides line up with TRBD1. The CDR3 runs 16 residues. The V gene's germline CDR1 is SGHDN and CDR2 FVKESK. V lost 4 bases, J lost 3 bases, and 11 bases stayed unmatched. The CDR3 region has the DNA TGTGCCAGCAGCCGGGTCGGACAGGGCGTTAACTACGAGCAGTACTTC. Translating gives CASSRVGQGVNYEQYF.

The table lists this clone with a count of one. The chain has TRBV11-2 and TRBJ2-7; D not certain. V was clipped by 0 bases and J by 1 base, with 7 bases between them. In germline, CDR1 is SGHAT, CDR2 FQNNGV. There are 14 residues in the CDR3. This CDR3 is CASSLEFVSYEQYF. The CDR3, as DNA: TGTGCCAGCAGCTTAGAGTTCGTATCCTACGAGCAGTACTTC.

The V gene is TRBV4-1, the J gene TRBJ1-5; TRBD1 agrees at 8 bases. Germline V gives CDR1 MGHRA, CDR2 YSYEKL. CDR3 length equals 15 residues. J gave up 1 base and V 1 base, and 0 bases lay outside the gene matches. The CDR3 spells CASSQGQGSNQPQHF. In nucleotides, the CDR3 is TGCGCCAGCAGCCAAGGACAGGGGAGCAATCAGCCCCAGCATTTT.

The DNA of the CDR3 is TGCGCCAGCAGCCAAGCCCTTCGTAGCGGGGGGCGGGATACGCAGTATTTT. Encoded protein: CASSQALRSGGRDTQYF. This chain joins TRBV4-3 and TRBJ2-3, with 10 positions matching TRBD2. Germline V gene data show CDR1 as LGHNA and CDR2 as YSLEER. The CDR3 contains 17 residues. Germline trimming cut 1 base from V and 6 bases from J; bases unmatched to any gene: 10.

The rearrangement joins TRBV5-1 to TRBJ2-5; unclear D gene. Between the trimmed V and J ends, which lost 4 bases and 4 bases, there was a span of 11 bases. This CDR3 contains 13 residues. Per the germline V gene, CDR1 is SGHRS and CDR2 is YFSETQ. The CDR3 loop reads CASSRSGTETQYF. The CDR3 region has the DNA TGCGCCAGCAGCCGGAGTGGTACAGAGACCCAGTACTTC.

The chain couples TRBV5-4 to TRBJ2-5; D perhaps matches TRBD1 (5 bases). Per germline, CDR1 SGHNT and CDR2 YYREEE (reference sequence). The CDR3 is 14 amino acids. The V and J ends lost 4 bases and 1 base respectively, with 11 bases between them. DNA for the CDR3: TGTGCCAGCAGCGACGGACATACCCAAGAGACCCAGTACTTC. Protein sequence: CASSDGHTQETQYF.

For the CDR3, the DNA is TGTGCCAGCAGTACGGACAGGGAAGAGGTCTATGGCTACACCTTC. Translated, it gives CASSTDREEVYGYTF. The chain has TRBV6-4 and TRBJ1-2; TRBD1 agrees at 8 bases. V shed 5 bases and J 4 bases; nucleotides not matched to a gene: 9. This CDR3 has 15 residues. From germline, CDR1 is MRHNA and CDR2 SNTAGT.

V and J are TRBV10-3 and TRBJ2-5; TRBD2 matches at 10 bases. The CDR3 has 16 amino acids. The germline CDR1 and CDR2 sequences are ENHRY and SYGVKD. V was clipped by 3 bases and J by 2 bases; unmatched bases: 6. CDR3 sequence reads: CAISDPSGGAQETQYF. The DNA for the CDR3 is TGTGCCATCAGTGATCCCAGCGGGGGGGCACAAGAGACCCAGTACTTC.

The chain employs TRBV6-5 and TRBJ1-4; D may be TRBD1 (6 bases). V was cut by 4 bases and J by 3 bases, with 9 bases left in between. CDR1 is MNHEY, CDR2 SVGAGI, per germline. This CDR3 has 14 amino acids. The CDR3 region is CASSLTGSNEKLFF. In DNA form, the CDR3 reads TGTGCCAGCAGTTTAACAGGGTCTAATGAAAAACTGTTTTTT.

V gene TRBV5-1 combines with J gene TRBJ2-5, with D possibly matching TRBD1 (6 bases). Germline V gene sequence: CDR1 SGHRS, CDR2 YFSETQ. This CDR3 comprises 13 residues. Between the trimmed V and J ends, which lost 1 base and 4 bases, there was a span of 8 bases. The CDR3 is CASSLNRAETQYF. CDR3 nucleotide sequence: TGCGCCAGCAGCTTGAACAGGGCAGAGACCCAGTACTTC.

V gene TRBV2 combines with J gene TRBJ1-5, with 9 bases matching TRBD1. V trimming: 4 bases; J trimming: 6 bases; junction bases outside the gene matches: 4. Germline CDR1 reads SNHLY; CDR2 reads FYNNEI. The CDR3 extends over 14 amino acids. CDR3 in DNA: TGTGCCAGCAGTGGAACAGGGGGCCTTCAGCCCCAGCATTTT. This codes for CASSGTGGLQPQHF.